A single sample gave rise to the 7 T cell receptor beta chains below, sequenced in a study of PD-L1 blockade in urothelial cancer. Produced via immunoSEQ multiplex PCR; TCRdb's table is partial and in-frame only. The repertoire includes approximately 90,000 clones, 90% of them detected once, and approximately 1.5% sits in the top ten. Time point indicated: pretreatment peripheral blood. Sequenced here: PBMCs, sampled around atezolizumab (anti-PD-L1) treatment. Receptors originate from a man aged 55 to 70 with urothelial cancer.

In DNA, the CDR3 is TGCGCCAGCAGTGAATTTGGGACTAGCGGGAGGTTCGAGCAGTACTTC. This translates into CASSEFGTSGRFEQYF. The chain links TRBV10-2 to TRBJ2-7; 15 nucleotides line up with TRBD2. Germline V gene lookup returns CDR1 WSHSY and CDR2 SAAADI. This CDR3 has 16 amino acids. V lost 3 bases and J lost 6; bases outside the gene matches: 6.

The chain combines TRBV4-3 with TRBJ2-7; 8 bases line up with TRBD1. Germline V CDR1 and CDR2: LGHNA, YSLEER. Losses at the gene ends were 0 bases for V and 7 bases for J; bases not matched to a gene: 8. This CDR3 spans 15 amino acids. CDR3 amino acids: CASSQDGTRGLEQYF. The CDR3 DNA follows: TGCGCCAGCAGCCAAGATGGAACCAGGGGGCTTGAGCAGTACTTC.

CDR3 sequence: CASSINPGNEQYF. The CDR3 bases are TGTGCCAGTAGTATCAATCCAGGAAACGAGCAGTACTTC. The chain is built from TRBV19 and TRBJ2-7; D gene unclear. The CDR3 covers 13 residues. The germline gives CDR1 LNHDA, CDR2 SQIVND (reference sequence). Trimming stripped 3 bases from V and 5 bases from J, with 11 bases between.

The chain carries TRBV9 and TRBJ1-1; maybe TRBD1 (5 bases). This CDR3 has 18 amino acids. The germline gives CDR1 SGDLS, CDR2 YYNGEE. The V end lost 4 bases, the J end lost 6 bases, and 28 bases lay between the germline ends. The CDR3 loop is CASSKTQRDSWGMAEAFF. CDR3 sequence (DNA): TGTGCCAGCAGCAAAACACAAAGGGACTCCTGGGGGATGGCTGAAGCTTTCTTT.

This chain links TRBV29-1 with TRBJ2-7; the match to TRBD1 covers 11 bases. V lost 1 base to trimming and J lost 6 bases; unmatched junction nucleotides: 2. The germline CDR1 and CDR2 sequences are SQVTM and ANQGSEA. This CDR3 has 13 amino acids. CDR3 nucleotides: TGCAGCGTTGAAGGGACAGGGGGCCGCGAGCAGTACTTC. Translated, it gives CSVEGTGGREQYF.

The CDR3 region has the DNA TGTGCCAGTAGTATAAGCGGGAGCGTCGAGACCCAGTACTTC. Residues: CASSISGSVETQYF. This chain uses TRBV19 with TRBJ2-5; the match to TRBD2 covers 8 bases. The CDR3 covers 14 residues. The germline gives CDR1 LNHDA, CDR2 SQIVND (reference sequence). J lost 5 bases, V lost 2 bases, and 4 bases had no gene match. Using reference TRBV19 and TRBJ2-5 for the parts outside the CDR3, the full variable domain is DGGITQSPKYLFRKEGQNVTLSCEQNLNHDAMYWYRQDPGQGLRLIYYSQIVNDFQKGDIAEGYSVSREKKESFPLTVTSAQKNPTAFYLCASSISGSVETQYFGPGTRLLVL.

The chain links TRBV5-1 to TRBJ2-1; D remains ambiguous. Germline V gene sequence: CDR1 SGHRS, CDR2 YFSETQ. V was pared by 2 bases and J by 0 bases, with 9 bases between. The CDR3 has 15 amino acids. The CDR3 loop reads CASSFARSSYNEQFF. Here the CDR3 DNA reads TGCGCCAGCAGCTTCGCGAGAAGCTCCTACAATGAGCAGTTCTTC. Full variable domain (remainder filled in from reference TRBV5-1 and TRBJ2-1): KAGVTQTPRYLIKTRGQQVTLSCSPISGHRSVSWYQQTPGQGLQFLFEYFSETQRNKGNFPGRFSGRQFSNSRSEMNVSTLELGDSALYLCASSFARSSYNEQFFGPGTRLTVL.